A selection of T cell receptor beta chains follows, all from one sample in a study of blood T cell repertoires in COVID-19. TCRdb's copy holds only in-frame clones and misses some; the assay was immunoSEQ multiplex PCR. In the table there are some 510,000 clones, roughly 90% of which are singletons. The sequenced sample was PBMCs or T cells enriched from blood (not recorded which). These TCRs come from a woman aged 35 to 49 who had recovered from COVID-19. CDR3s include the opening cysteine and the closing phenylalanine or tryptophan. A D gene is named only where the DNA matches it firmly. Clone size is given for some rows only: seen once, a few or many times, or a class if the clone is expanded.

cdr3_aa: CASGLAYDYEQYF
cdr3_nt: TGCGCCAGCGGACTAGCGTACGACTACGAGCAGTACTTC
d_call: TRBD2
clone_size: NA
v_call: TRBV5-1
j_call: TRBJ2-7

cdr3_aa: CASSQWGQGNTGELFF
cdr3_nt: TGCGCCAGCAGCCAATGGGGACAGGGGAACACCGGGGAGCTGTTTTTT
d_call: TRBD1
clone_size: NA
v_call: TRBV4-3
j_call: TRBJ2-2

cdr3_aa: CASSLTGTDYGYTF
cdr3_nt: TGTGCCAGCAGCTTAACCGGGACAGACTATGGCTACACCTTC
d_call: TRBD1
clone_size: NA
v_call: TRBV5-8
j_call: TRBJ1-2

cdr3_aa: CASSPLTGRNTEAFF
cdr3_nt: TGTGCCAGCAGCCCTTTGACAGGTCGGAACACTGAAGCTTTCTTT
d_call: NA
clone_size: NA
v_call: TRBV4-2
j_call: TRBJ1-1

cdr3_aa: CSSEEVAAGRTDTQYF
cdr3_nt: TGCAGCTCCGAGGAGGTGGCTGCAGGACGCACAGATACGCAGTATTTT
d_call: NA
clone_size: NA
v_call: TRBV29-1
j_call: TRBJ2-3

cdr3_aa: CASSLTRGDRGWGQPQHF
cdr3_nt: TGTGCCAGCAGCCTAACCCGGGGGGACAGGGGGTGGGGTCAGCCCCAGCATTTT
d_call: TRBD1
clone_size: NA
v_call: TRBV7-2
j_call: TRBJ1-5

cdr3_aa: CASSLGGNTDTQYF
cdr3_nt: TGTGCCAGCAGCTTAGGGGGCAACACAGATACGCAGTATTTT
d_call: NA
clone_size: NA
v_call: TRBV7-2
j_call: TRBJ2-3

cdr3_aa: CASSINSGTGRGPGYTF
cdr3_nt: TGTGCCAGTAGTATAAACTCCGGGACAGGGCGCGGGCCTGGCTACACCTTC
d_call: TRBD1
clone_size: NA
v_call: TRBV19
j_call: TRBJ1-2

cdr3_aa: CASSLARNTEAFF
cdr3_nt: TGTGCCAGCAGTTTGGCCAGGAACACTGAAGCTTTCTTT
d_call: NA
clone_size: NA
v_call: TRBV27
j_call: TRBJ1-1

cdr3_aa: CASSLSPGSGNNEQFF
cdr3_nt: TGTGCCAGCAGCTTATCGCCGGGATCTGGGAACAATGAGCAGTTCTTC
d_call: NA
clone_size: NA
v_call: TRBV7-9
j_call: TRBJ2-1

cdr3_aa: CASSQGQSYGYTF
cdr3_nt: TGTGCCAGCAGCCAAGGACAGTCCTATGGCTACACCTTC
d_call: NA
clone_size: NA
v_call: TRBV14
j_call: TRBJ1-2

cdr3_aa: CASSPGQGRYGYTF
cdr3_nt: TGTGCCAGCAGCCCGGGACAGGGGAGATATGGCTACACCTTC
d_call: TRBD1
clone_size: NA
v_call: TRBV11-3
j_call: TRBJ1-2

cdr3_aa: CASSLGVSSGNTIYF
cdr3_nt: TGTGCCAGCAGCTTAGGAGTTTCCTCTGGAAACACCATATATTTT
d_call: NA
clone_size: few
v_call: TRBV7-8
j_call: TRBJ1-3

cdr3_aa: CASSAGGYNTGELFF
cdr3_nt: TGCGCCAGCTCCGCGGGAGGGTATAACACCGGGGAGCTGTTTTTT
d_call: TRBD2
clone_size: NA
v_call: TRBV10-1
j_call: TRBJ2-2

cdr3_aa: CASRPSLASYEQYF
cdr3_nt: TGTGCCAGCAGGCCCTCACTAGCCTCCTACGAGCAGTACTTC
d_call: NA
clone_size: NA
v_call: TRBV7-2
j_call: TRBJ2-7

cdr3_aa: CASSIRGTAQSGANVLTF
cdr3_nt: TGTGCCAGTAGTATCAGGGGGACAGCGCAGTCTGGGGCCAACGTCCTGACTTTC
d_call: TRBD1
clone_size: NA
v_call: TRBV19
j_call: TRBJ2-6